This TCR beta chain was sequenced during a study of T cell responses to AZD1222 COVID-19 vaccine. Whole-study findings and limits: It should be noted that donors were predominantly white British and more often female, and clonal diversity was possibly underestimated. Increased Spike-specific TCR breadth and depth were observed after two AZD1222 doses.

Concerning this clone itself: Its antigen remains unknown.

Profiling relied on immunoSEQ multiplex PCR, and the TCRdb table lists in-frame clones only, not all of them. The table lists tens of thousands of clones, about nine tenths of them singletons. The TCR comes from an adult in good health. Sample: peripheral blood, taken on day 0 of AZD1222 vaccination.

CDR3 protein: CASTVRVASGYTF. The CDR3 coding sequence is TGTGCCAGTACTGTCAGGGTAGCGAGTGGCTACACCTTC. The chain recombines TRBV19 with TRBJ1-2, with D possibly being TRBD1 (5 bases). The V and J ends lost 7 bases and 7 bases respectively, with 16 bases between them. Germline V gene sequence: CDR1 LNHDA, CDR2 SQIVND (reference sequence). CDR3 length equals 13 residues.